This record looks at one T cell receptor beta chain sequence and its context. This CDR3 comprises 16 residues. The ends lost 5 bases at V and 3 bases at J; junction bases unmatched: 8. Looked up from germline, CDR1 is SGHTA and CDR2 is FQGNSA. This sample is part of a study of blood T cell repertoires in COVID-19. The overall study: COVID-19 samples collected from the United States, Italy and Spain covered acute and convalescent phases. Nucleic acid was either cDNA or gDNA, and it came from T cells, B-cell-depleted T cells, or PBMCs.

As handled by the study authors: Amplification of reference gene primers provided the estimated nucleated cell counts. This table comes from immunoSEQ multiplex PCR, and its TCRdb copy is limited to in-frame clones, with some not included. That table gives V, J and clone size, and the DNA gave D and trimming. This table has tens of thousands of clones, over 75% appearing once. Sample: peripheral blood. The chain joins TRBV7-2 to TRBJ2-1; TRBD2 agrees at 9 bases. The source is a man between 65 and 85 years old with acute or convalescent COVID-19. As DNA, the CDR3 is TGTGCCAGCAGCCCGTCTCTAGCGGGGAGCTACAATGAGCAGTTCTTC. This encodes CASSPSLAGSYNEQFF. The full variable domain, its missing parts supplied by reference TRBV7-2 and TRBJ2-1, is GAGVSQSPSNKVTEKGKDVELRCDPISGHTALYWYRQSLGQGLEFLIYFQGNSAPDKSGLPSDRFSAERTGGSVSTLTIQRTQQEDSAVYLCASSPSLAGSYNEQFFGPGTRLTVL.